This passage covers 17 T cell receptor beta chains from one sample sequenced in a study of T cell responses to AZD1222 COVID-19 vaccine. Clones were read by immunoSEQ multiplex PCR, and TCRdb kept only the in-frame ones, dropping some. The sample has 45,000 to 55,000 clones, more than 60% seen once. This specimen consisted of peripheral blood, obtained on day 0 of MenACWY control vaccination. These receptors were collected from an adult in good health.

Here the CDR3 DNA reads TGCAGCGTTTCAGCGGGAGCGGGTGAGCAGTTCTTC. Protein: CSVSAGAGEQFF. The V and J genes are TRBV29-1 and TRBJ2-1, with 8 positions matching TRBD2. With V trimmed by 5 bases and J by 9 bases, 6 bases remained unmatched. Germline V gene lookup returns CDR1 SQVTM and CDR2 ANQGSEA. The CDR3 is made up of 12 amino acids.

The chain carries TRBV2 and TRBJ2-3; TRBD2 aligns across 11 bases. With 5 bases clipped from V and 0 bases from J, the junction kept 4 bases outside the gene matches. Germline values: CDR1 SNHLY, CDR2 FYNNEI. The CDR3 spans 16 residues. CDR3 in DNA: TGTGCCAGCAGTACAATAGCGGGGGGGAGCACAGATACGCAGTATTTT. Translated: CASSTIAGGSTDTQYF.

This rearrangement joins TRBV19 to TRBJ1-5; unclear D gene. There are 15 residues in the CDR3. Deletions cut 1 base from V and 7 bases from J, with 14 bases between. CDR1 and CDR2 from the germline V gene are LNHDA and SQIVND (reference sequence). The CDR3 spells CASSIVDALGQPQHF. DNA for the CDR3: TGTGCCAGTAGTATAGTTGACGCCTTGGGGCAGCCCCAGCATTTT.

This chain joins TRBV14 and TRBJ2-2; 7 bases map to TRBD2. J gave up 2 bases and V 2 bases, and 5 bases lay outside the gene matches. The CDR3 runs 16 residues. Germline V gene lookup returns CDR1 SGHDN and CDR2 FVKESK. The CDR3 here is CASSQMGGFNTGELFF. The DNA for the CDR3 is TGTGCCAGCAGCCAAATGGGAGGGTTTAACACCGGGGAGCTGTTTTTT.

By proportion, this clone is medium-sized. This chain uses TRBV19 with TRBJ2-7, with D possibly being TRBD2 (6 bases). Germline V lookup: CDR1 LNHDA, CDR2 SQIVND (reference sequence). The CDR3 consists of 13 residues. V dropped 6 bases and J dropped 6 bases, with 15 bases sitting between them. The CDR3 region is CASSPRGRGEQYF. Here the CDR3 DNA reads TGTGCCAGTAGCCCTCGGGGGAGAGGCGAGCAGTACTTC.

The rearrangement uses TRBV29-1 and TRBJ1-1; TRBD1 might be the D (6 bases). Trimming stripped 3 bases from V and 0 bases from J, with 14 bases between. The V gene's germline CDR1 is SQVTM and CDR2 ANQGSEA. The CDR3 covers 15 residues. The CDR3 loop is CSVEVTGRMNTEAFF. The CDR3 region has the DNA TGCAGCGTTGAGGTTACAGGGCGCATGAACACTGAAGCTTTCTTT.

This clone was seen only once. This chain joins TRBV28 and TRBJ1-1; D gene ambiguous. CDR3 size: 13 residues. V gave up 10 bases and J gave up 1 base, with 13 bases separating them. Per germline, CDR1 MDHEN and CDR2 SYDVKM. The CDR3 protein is CATNPPQNTEAFF. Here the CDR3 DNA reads TGTGCCACCAATCCCCCACAGAACACTGAAGCTTTCTTT.

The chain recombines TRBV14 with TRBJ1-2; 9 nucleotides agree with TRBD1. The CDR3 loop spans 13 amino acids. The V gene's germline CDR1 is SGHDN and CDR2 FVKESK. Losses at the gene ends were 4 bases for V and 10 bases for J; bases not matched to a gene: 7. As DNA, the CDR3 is TGTGCCAGCAGCCCGGACAGGGGAGTAGTCTACACCTTC. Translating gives CASSPDRGVVYTF.

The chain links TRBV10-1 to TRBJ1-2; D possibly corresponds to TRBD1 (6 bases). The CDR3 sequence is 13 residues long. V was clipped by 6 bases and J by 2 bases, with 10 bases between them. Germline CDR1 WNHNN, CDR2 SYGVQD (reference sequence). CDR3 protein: CASSGQTNYGYTF. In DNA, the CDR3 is TGCGCCAGCAGCGGACAGACAAACTATGGCTACACCTTC.

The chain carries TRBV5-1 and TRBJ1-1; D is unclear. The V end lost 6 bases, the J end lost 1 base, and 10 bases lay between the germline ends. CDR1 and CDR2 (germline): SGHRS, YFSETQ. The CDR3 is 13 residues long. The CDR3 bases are TGCGCCAGCAATAGCGATGAGAACACTGAAGCTTTCTTT. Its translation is CASNSDENTEAFF.

CDR3: CASSAGTGKGEKLFF. The CDR3 coding sequence is TGTGCCAGCAGCGCCGGGACAGGGAAGGGTGAAAAACTGTTTTTT. The chain uses TRBV9 and TRBJ1-4, with 9 bases identical to TRBD1. The junction had 7 bases not matched to a gene; V was cut back by 3 bases and J by 7 bases. Germline-derived CDR1 and CDR2 are SGDLS and YYNGEE. The CDR3 sequence is 15 residues long.

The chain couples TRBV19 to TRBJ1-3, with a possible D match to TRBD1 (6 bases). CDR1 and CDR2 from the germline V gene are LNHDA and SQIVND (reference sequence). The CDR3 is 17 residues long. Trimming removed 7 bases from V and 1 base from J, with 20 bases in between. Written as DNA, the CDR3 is TGTGCCAGTACAGCGCTAAACAGGGAAAGATCTGGAAACACCATATATTTT. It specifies CASTALNRERSGNTIYF.

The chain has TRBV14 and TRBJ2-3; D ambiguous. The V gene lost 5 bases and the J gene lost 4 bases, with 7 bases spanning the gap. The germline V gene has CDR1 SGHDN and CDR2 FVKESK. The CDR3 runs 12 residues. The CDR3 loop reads CASSSYPDTQYF. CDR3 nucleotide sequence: TGTGCCAGCAGCTCCTACCCAGATACGCAGTATTTT.

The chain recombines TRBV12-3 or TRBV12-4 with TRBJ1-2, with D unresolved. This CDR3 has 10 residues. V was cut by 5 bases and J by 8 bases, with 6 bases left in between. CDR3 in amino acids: CASSLGGYTF. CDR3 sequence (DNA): TGTGCCAGCAGTCTAGGAGGCTACACCTTC.

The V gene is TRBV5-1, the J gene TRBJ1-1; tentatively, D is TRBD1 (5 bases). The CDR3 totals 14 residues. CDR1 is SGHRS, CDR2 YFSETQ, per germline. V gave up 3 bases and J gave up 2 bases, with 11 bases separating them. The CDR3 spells CASSSSGGNTEAFF. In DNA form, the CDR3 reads TGCGCCAGCAGCTCTTCCGGGGGTAACACTGAAGCTTTCTTT.

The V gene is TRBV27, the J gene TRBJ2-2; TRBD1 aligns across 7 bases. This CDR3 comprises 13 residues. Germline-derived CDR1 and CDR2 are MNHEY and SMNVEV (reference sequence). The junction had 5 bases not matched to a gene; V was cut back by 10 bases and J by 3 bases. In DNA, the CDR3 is TGTGCCATCCAAACAGGGGACACCGGGGAGCTGTTTTTT. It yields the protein CAIQTGDTGELFF.

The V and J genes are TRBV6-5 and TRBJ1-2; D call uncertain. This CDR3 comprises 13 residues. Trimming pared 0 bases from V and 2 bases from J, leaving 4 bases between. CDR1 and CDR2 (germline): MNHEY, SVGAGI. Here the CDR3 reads CASSYSTNYGYTF. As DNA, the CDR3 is TGTGCCAGCAGTTACTCGACAAACTATGGCTACACCTTC.